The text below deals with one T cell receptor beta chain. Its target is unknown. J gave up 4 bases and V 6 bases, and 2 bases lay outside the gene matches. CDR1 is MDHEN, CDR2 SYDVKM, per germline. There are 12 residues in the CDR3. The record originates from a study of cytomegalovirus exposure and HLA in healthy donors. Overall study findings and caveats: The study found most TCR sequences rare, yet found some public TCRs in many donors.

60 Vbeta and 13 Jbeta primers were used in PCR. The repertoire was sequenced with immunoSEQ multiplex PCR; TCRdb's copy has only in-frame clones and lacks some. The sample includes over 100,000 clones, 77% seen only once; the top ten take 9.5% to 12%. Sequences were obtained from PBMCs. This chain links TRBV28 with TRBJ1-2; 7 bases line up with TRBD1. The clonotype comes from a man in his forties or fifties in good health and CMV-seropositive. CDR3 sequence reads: CASRTGFYGYTF. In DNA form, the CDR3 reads TGTGCCAGCAGGACAGGGTTCTATGGCTACACCTTC.